These 25 T cell receptor beta chains came from one sample sequenced in a study of PD-1 blockade in classical Hodgkin lymphoma. The protocol was immunoSEQ multiplex PCR, while the TCRdb copy is restricted to in-frame clones and leaves out a portion. The sample lists tens of thousands of clones; 87% were seen once. This sample's time point: cycle 4 day 1 (C4D1), after less than seven weeks of nivolumab. Relapse was seen in all patients after autologous stem cell transplantation, and brentuximab vedotin exposure was variable. The source material was peripheral blood mononuclear cells (PBMCs), sampled before the fourth cycle of nivolumab. Every receptor here comes from a human donor with classical Hodgkin lymphoma.

The DNA for the CDR3 is TGTGCCTCGAAGCGGGGGCTGACCCAGTACTTC. It translates to CASKRGLTQYF. The rearrangement joins TRBV30 to TRBJ2-5, with 8 bases aligning to TRBD2. The CDR3 covers 11 residues. V lost 7 bases to trimming and J lost 7 bases; unmatched junction nucleotides: 5. Germline CDR1 and CDR2: GTSNPN and SVGIG (reference sequence).

The rearrangement links TRBV6-6 to TRBJ2-7; D assignment may be TRBD1 or TRBD2 (5 bases each). The CDR3 extends over 16 amino acids. V shed 0 bases and J shed 4 bases, with 16 bases lying between them. Germline assignment: CDR1 MNHNY and CDR2 SVGAGI (reference sequence). CDR3 bases: TGTGCCAGCAGTTACTCGAGTGGGACCGCCCCATACGAGCAGTACTTC. This codes for CASSYSSGTAPYEQYF.

The chain has TRBV7-8 and TRBJ2-7; possibly TRBD1 or TRBD2 for D (6 bases each). Looked up from germline, CDR1 is SGHVS and CDR2 is FQNEAQ. V lost 1 base and J 0 bases, leaving 10 bases between the germline ends. The CDR3 runs to 15 residues. This CDR3 is CASSLVEGDSYEQYF. As DNA, the CDR3 is TGTGCCAGCAGCTTAGTGGAGGGGGACTCCTACGAGCAGTACTTC.

The chain combines TRBV7-9 with TRBJ1-5, with TRBD1 as a possible D gene (6 bases). Per the germline V gene, CDR1 is SEHNR and CDR2 is FQNEAQ (reference sequence). CDR3 length: 14 residues. The germline V and J ends were trimmed by 0 bases and 5 bases, with 8 bases remaining between them. The CDR3 region has the DNA TGTGCCAGCAGCTTAGCGGGACAACATCAGCCCCAGCATTTT. Translating it yields CASSLAGQHQPQHF.

This clone was seen once. The rearrangement joins TRBV27 to TRBJ2-7, with D uncertain. Germline-derived CDR1 and CDR2 are MNHEY and SMNVEV (reference sequence). Trimming removed 4 bases at V and 4 bases at J, with 17 bases between. This CDR3 contains 15 residues. CDR3: CASSYHGSLVYEQYF. The CDR3 DNA sequence: TGTGCCAGCAGTTACCACGGAAGCTTGGTTTACGAGCAGTACTTC.

The V call is TRBV12-5, the J call TRBJ2-1; D is possibly TRBD1 (6 bases). There are 18 residues in the CDR3. CDR1 and CDR2 from the germline V gene are LGHNT and FRNRAP. Between the trimmed V and J ends, which lost 5 bases and 8 bases, there was a span of 28 bases. In DNA, the CDR3 is TGTGCTAGTGGTCCCCCCTTGCCGGGCAGGGGATATGGCGATGAGCAGTTCTTC. Protein product: CASGPPLPGRGYGDEQFF.

J is TRBJ2-7 and V is TRBV5-1; possibly TRBD1 or TRBD2 for D (6 bases each). Germline CDR1 and CDR2: SGHRS and YFSETQ. Trimming left V 4 bases short and J 5 bases short, with 16 bases between. The CDR3 spans 14 residues. In nucleotides, the CDR3 is TGCGCCAGCAGCCAAGGGGGGTTTGCGGACGAGCAGTACTTC. Its translation: CASSQGGFADEQYF. The complete variable domain, with remaining parts taken from reference TRBV5-1 and TRBJ2-7, reads KAGVTQTPRYLIKTRGQQVTLSCSPISGHRSVSWYQQTPGQGLQFLFEYFSETQRNKGNFPGRFSGRQFSNSRSEMNVSTLELGDSALYLCASSQGGFADEQYFGPGTRLTVT.

Concerning this clone: The same CDR3 is also encoded by other DNA sequences in this sample. V usage is TRBV5-1 and J usage is TRBJ2-7; D possibly corresponds to TRBD2 (6 bases). Trimming took off 4 bases at V and 4 bases at J, with 9 bases between the two ends. The CDR3 extends over 12 amino acids. Germline V gene data show CDR1 as SGHRS and CDR2 as YFSETQ. The CDR3 here is CASSRDSYEQYF. DNA for the CDR3: TGCGCCAGCAGCCGGGACTCTTACGAGCAGTACTTC.

In its sample, this clone was seen a few times. Here the CDR3 DNA reads TGCGCCAGCAGCCTCGACAGGGAGCGAAACACCATATATTTT. This codes for CASSLDRERNTIYF. The J gene is TRBJ1-3, the V gene TRBV5-1, with 7 positions matching TRBD1. From germline, CDR1 is SGHRS and CDR2 YFSETQ. This CDR3 comprises 14 residues. J lost 5 bases, V lost 4 bases, and 6 bases had no gene match.

This clone showed up just once. The chain uses TRBV7-9 and TRBJ2-7, with D perhaps TRBD1 (6 bases). Per germline, CDR1 SEHNR and CDR2 FQNEAQ (reference sequence). The CDR3 totals 15 residues. Trimming stripped 5 bases from V and 0 bases from J, with 14 bases between. This CDR3 reads CASSPRKDSSYEQYF. Written as DNA, the CDR3 is TGTGCCAGCAGCCCTCGGAAGGACAGCTCCTACGAGCAGTACTTC. Variable domain in full (rest from reference TRBV7-9 and TRBJ2-7): DTGVSQNPRHKITKRGQNVTFRCDPISEHNRLYWYRQTLGQGPEFLTYFQNEAQLEKSRLLSDRFSAERPKGSFSTLEIQRTEQGDSAMYLCASSPRKDSSYEQYFGPGTRLTVT.

The chain has TRBV19 and TRBJ1-5; TRBD1 agrees at 7 bases. The CDR3 contains 15 residues. V was pared by 5 bases and J by 4 bases, with 8 bases of the junction left unmatched. CDR1 LNHDA and CDR2 SQIVND come from the germline V gene (reference sequence). Here the CDR3 DNA reads TGTGCCAGTAGTGGCCGGGACAGCAAGAATCAGCCCCAGCATTTT. Amino acid sequence: CASSGRDSKNQPQHF.

The V call is TRBV6-5, the J call TRBJ1-5; a possible D gene is TRBD1 (5 bases). This CDR3 comprises 15 residues. Germline CDR1 is MNHEY and CDR2 is SVGAGI. V lost 6 bases, J lost 0 bases, and 12 bases lay in between. The CDR3 reads CASRGTVNSNQPQHF. In nucleotides, the CDR3 is TGTGCCAGCAGGGGGACGGTCAATAGCAATCAGCCCCAGCATTTT.

Worth noting for this clone: The same CDR3 arises from other DNA sequences in this sample as well. This rearrangement joins TRBV27 to TRBJ1-5, with no clear D. With 3 bases removed from V and 7 bases from J, the gap between germline ends came to 7 bases. CDR3 length equals 12 residues. Germline CDR1 and CDR2: MNHEY and SMNVEV (reference sequence). For the CDR3, the DNA is TGTGCCAGCAGTTTCTTGGGGCAGCCCCAGCATTTT. Protein: CASSFLGQPQHF.

The genes are TRBV19 and TRBJ2-1, with 7 bases identical to TRBD1. Germline lookup yields CDR1 LNHDA and CDR2 SQIVND (reference sequence). V trimming: 8 bases; J trimming: 7 bases; junction bases outside the gene matches: 8. This CDR3 spans 13 amino acids. The CDR3 nucleotides read TGTGCCAGTTCGGGACAGAGGTCGAATGAGCAGTTCTTC. It is translated as CASSGQRSNEQFF.

The chain recombines TRBV18 with TRBJ2-2; 11 nucleotides align to TRBD2. Germline V gene sequence: CDR1 KGHSH, CDR2 LQKENI. The J segment lost 4 bases and the V segment lost 3 bases, leaving 7 bases of the junction unmatched. CDR3 length: 17 residues. CDR3 protein: CASSPFGLAGFTGELFF. The CDR3 DNA reads TGTGCCAGCTCACCGTTCGGACTAGCGGGTTTCACCGGGGAGCTGTTTTTT.

V usage is TRBV7-9 and J usage is TRBJ2-5; the D gene is possibly TRBD1 (6 bases). This CDR3 has 14 residues. Trimming took 4 bases from V and 5 from J, leaving 14 bases between them. Germline-derived CDR1 and CDR2 are SEHNR and FQNEAQ (reference sequence). In nucleotides, the CDR3 is TGTGCCAGCAGCTCGAACAGGGCTTGGGAGACCCAGTACTTC. Translated, it gives CASSSNRAWETQYF.

The chain uses TRBV28 and TRBJ1-4, with D perhaps matching TRBD1 (5 bases). Germline assignment: CDR1 MDHEN and CDR2 SYDVKM. The CDR3 extends over 13 amino acids. Trimming took off 6 bases at V and 7 bases at J, with 12 bases between the two ends. CDR3 sequence: CASRAGPGEKLFF. The CDR3 bases are TGTGCCAGCAGAGCGGGGCCTGGTGAAAAACTGTTTTTT.

The chain is built from TRBV13 and TRBJ2-2; D is ambiguous. V was cut by 1 base and J by 1 base, with 13 bases left in between. Germline V CDR1 and CDR2: PRHDT, FYEKMQ (reference sequence). The CDR3 runs 17 residues. The CDR3 DNA reads as TGTGCCAGCAGCTTAGAAGGCACCCTTGAGAACACCGGGGAGCTGTTTTTT. Protein product: CASSLEGTLENTGELFF.

The chain employs TRBV30 and TRBJ2-7; 12 bases map to TRBD1. In germline, CDR1 is GTSNPN, CDR2 SVGIG (reference sequence). V was clipped by 3 bases and J by 3 bases; unmatched bases: 3. The CDR3 contains 14 residues. The CDR3 is CAWRGQGAYYEQYF. As DNA, the CDR3 is TGTGCCTGGAGGGGACAGGGGGCATACTACGAGCAGTACTTC.

This chain connects TRBV7-9 to TRBJ2-7; 7 nucleotides line up with TRBD1. The germline V gene encodes CDR1 SEHNR and CDR2 FQNEAQ (reference sequence). Losses at the gene ends were 7 bases for V and 5 bases for J; bases not matched to a gene: 5. The CDR3 consists of 12 residues. In DNA form, the CDR3 reads TGTGCCAGCACCGCGACAGGGAACGAGCAGTACTTC. This sequence encodes CASTATGNEQYF.

J is TRBJ1-2 and V is TRBV19; possibly TRBD1 for D (6 bases). The CDR3 contains 13 residues. V was cut by 3 bases and J by 4 bases, with 9 bases left in between. Germline V gene sequence: CDR1 LNHDA, CDR2 SQIVND (reference sequence). CDR3 loop: CASSIGQSYGYTF. As DNA, the CDR3 is TGTGCCAGTAGTATCGGACAGAGCTATGGCTACACCTTC.

The chain recombines TRBV27 with TRBJ2-1; 11 bases fit TRBD2. Trimming removed 4 bases from V and 0 bases from J; junction bases left unmatched: 11. The CDR3 sequence is 19 residues long. Germline-derived CDR1 and CDR2 are MNHEY and SMNVEV (reference sequence). This chain's CDR3 is CASSWGTSGSFSSYNEQFF. The DNA of the CDR3 is TGTGCCAGCAGTTGGGGGACTAGCGGATCCTTTAGCTCCTACAATGAGCAGTTCTTC.

This clone was observed a single time. The chain combines TRBV30 with TRBJ1-4; 9 positions agree with TRBD1. Trimming cost V 4 bases and J 8 bases; bases outside gene matches: 8. In germline, CDR1 is GTSNPN, CDR2 SVGIG (reference sequence). This CDR3 is 14 amino acids long. DNA for the CDR3: TGTGCCTGGAACAAACAGGGGGCCGAGGAAAAACTGTTTTTT. Translating gives CAWNKQGAEEKLFF.

The CDR3 DNA is TGTGCCAGCAGTCCCGGCGGGTCACCGTCCGATACGCAGTATTTT. It yields the protein CASSPGGSPSDTQYF. This chain connects TRBV28 to TRBJ2-3; D is perhaps TRBD2 (5 bases). The CDR3 is 15 residues long. Germline assignment: CDR1 MDHEN and CDR2 SYDVKM. Trimming took off 5 bases at V and 6 bases at J, with 18 bases between the two ends.

The V gene is TRBV19, the J gene TRBJ2-1; D may be TRBD1 or TRBD2 (6 bases each). Germline values: CDR1 LNHDA, CDR2 SQIVND (reference sequence). V lost 7 bases and J 4 bases, leaving 11 bases between the germline ends. The CDR3 has 13 residues. In DNA form, the CDR3 reads TGTGCCAGTACTCCGGGGGCGTACAATGAGCAGTTCTTC. This translates into CASTPGAYNEQFF.